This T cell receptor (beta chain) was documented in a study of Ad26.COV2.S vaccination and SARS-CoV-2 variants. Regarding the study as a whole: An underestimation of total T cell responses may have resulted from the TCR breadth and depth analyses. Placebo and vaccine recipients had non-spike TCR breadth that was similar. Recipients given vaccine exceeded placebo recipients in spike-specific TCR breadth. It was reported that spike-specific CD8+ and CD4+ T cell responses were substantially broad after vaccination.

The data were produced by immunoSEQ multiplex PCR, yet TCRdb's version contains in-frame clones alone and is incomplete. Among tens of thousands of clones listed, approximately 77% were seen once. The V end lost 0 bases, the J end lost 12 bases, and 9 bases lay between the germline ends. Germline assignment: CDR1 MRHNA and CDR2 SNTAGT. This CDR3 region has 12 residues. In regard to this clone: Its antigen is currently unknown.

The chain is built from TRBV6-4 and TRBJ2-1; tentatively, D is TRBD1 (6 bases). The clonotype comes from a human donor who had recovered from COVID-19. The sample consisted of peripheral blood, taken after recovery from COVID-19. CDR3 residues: CASSDSGTTQFF. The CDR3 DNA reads TGTGCCAGCAGTGACTCTGGGACAACGCAGTTCTTC.